Below are 18 T cell receptor beta chains sequenced from a single sample in a study of T cell responses to AZD1222 COVID-19 vaccine. Only in-frame clones appear in the TCRdb table, and some are missing; sequencing was by immunoSEQ multiplex PCR. Of more than 150,000 clones listed, 80% to 95% were seen once; the top ten hold approximately 4.4%. The specimen comprised peripheral blood, sampled on day 0 of AZD1222 vaccination. These receptors all come from an adult in good health.

The V and J genes are TRBV2 and TRBJ2-7, with D possibly matching TRBD1 (7 bases). CDR1 and CDR2 (germline): SNHLY, FYNNEI. The CDR3 runs to 16 residues. V lost 4 bases, J lost 4 bases, and 20 bases lay in between. CDR3 in DNA: TGTGCCAGCAGTGTCTCCGGCGGGGACAGTGGGTACGAGCAGTACTTC. Protein product: CASSVSGGDSGYEQYF.

The rearrangement uses TRBV5-1 and TRBJ2-5; 9 nucleotides match TRBD1. The CDR3 length is 15 residues. J lost 1 base, V lost 4 bases, and 5 bases had no gene match. Per the germline V gene, CDR1 is SGHRS and CDR2 is YFSETQ. The CDR3 nucleotides are TGCGCCAGCAGCAAGACAGGGGGAACCCAAGAGACCCAGTACTTC. Protein sequence: CASSKTGGTQETQYF.

V is TRBV4-1 and J is TRBJ2-1; the D is unclear. Germline V gene lookup returns CDR1 MGHRA and CDR2 YSYEKL. This CDR3 spans 14 amino acids. The V and J ends lost 2 bases and 4 bases respectively, with 9 bases between them. CDR3 region: CASSQRPEYNEQFF. DNA of the CDR3: TGCGCCAGCAGCCAACGACCTGAGTACAATGAGCAGTTCTTC.

This clone occurred once. The V call is TRBV2, the J call TRBJ2-1; TRBD1 might be the D (5 bases). V was clipped by 6 bases and J by 5 bases, with 8 bases between them. The germline V gene has CDR1 SNHLY and CDR2 FYNNEI. The CDR3 is 12 amino acids. CDR3 in DNA: TGTGCCAGCAGCCCACAGGACAATGAGCAGTTCTTC. Its translation: CASSPQDNEQFF.

The V and J genes are TRBV7-2 and TRBJ2-5; maybe TRBD1 (5 bases). The germline V gene has CDR1 SGHTA and CDR2 FQGNSA. V was shortened by 4 bases and J by 2 bases, with 11 bases between the two germline ends. This CDR3 spans 14 amino acids. DNA for the CDR3: TGTGCCAGCAGCTCCAGCAGGGATCAAGAGACCCAGTACTTC. Translation: CASSSSRDQETQYF.

This chain links TRBV7-2 with TRBJ2-7; D remains unclear. With 6 bases removed from V and 7 bases from J, the gap between germline ends came to 13 bases. The CDR3 has 12 residues. Germline V gene sequence: CDR1 SGHTA, CDR2 FQGNSA. The DNA for the CDR3 is TGTGCCAGCAGTTATAAAGGAGAAGAGCAGTACTTC. It specifies CASSYKGEEQYF.

The V gene is TRBV5-5, the J gene TRBJ2-7, with TRBD1 matching 9 bases. The germline V gene has CDR1 SGHKS and CDR2 YYEKEE (reference sequence). The CDR3 has 14 amino acids. Germline trimming cut 4 bases from V and 3 bases from J; bases unmatched to any gene: 5. The CDR3 loop reads CASSPRQGDYEQYF. The CDR3 bases are TGTGCCAGCAGCCCCCGACAGGGGGACTACGAGCAGTACTTC.

V usage is TRBV19 and J usage is TRBJ2-3, with TRBD2 identical over 10 bases. CDR1 and CDR2 (germline): LNHDA, SQIVND (reference sequence). After removal of 5 bases from V and 1 base from J, the junction contained 3 bases not matched to a gene. There are 15 residues in the CDR3. This CDR3 reads CASSASGSGTDTQYF. CDR3 coding DNA: TGTGCCAGTAGTGCTAGCGGGAGTGGCACAGATACGCAGTATTTT. Combining the CDR3 with reference TRBV19 and TRBJ2-3 gives the whole variable domain DGGITQSPKYLFRKEGQNVTLSCEQNLNHDAMYWYRQDPGQGLRLIYYSQIVNDFQKGDIAEGYSVSREKKESFPLTVTSAQKNPTAFYLCASSASGSGTDTQYFGPGTRLTVL.

The DNA for the CDR3 is TGTGCCAGCAGCTTCGCGACTAGCGGGAGGAGGTACGAGCAGTACTTC. Residues: CASSFATSGRRYEQYF. The chain uses TRBV5-4 and TRBJ2-7; 13 positions agree with TRBD2. The junction had 6 bases not matched to a gene; V was cut back by 2 bases and J by 4 bases. This CDR3 is 16 amino acids long. Germline V gene data show CDR1 as SGHNT and CDR2 as YYREEE (reference sequence).

The rearrangement joins TRBV25-1 to TRBJ1-4; D remains ambiguous. The germline V gene has CDR1 MGHDK and CDR2 SYGVNS. V dropped 3 bases and J dropped 4 bases, with 9 bases sitting between them. This CDR3 spans 14 amino acids. The CDR3 bases are TGTGCCAGCAGTGACCCCCATGGTAATGAAAAACTGTTTTTT. This gives the protein CASSDPHGNEKLFF.

The chain couples TRBV29-1 to TRBJ1-1; D is unresolved. V gave up 7 bases and J gave up 4 bases, with 16 bases separating them. Germline CDR1 SQVTM, CDR2 ANQGSEA. The CDR3 covers 13 residues. CDR3: CSALPQRSTEAFF. Here the CDR3 DNA reads TGCAGCGCTCTACCCCAGAGATCCACTGAAGCTTTCTTT. Based on the CDR3 plus reference TRBV29-1 and TRBJ1-1, the full variable domain is SAVISQKPSRDICQRGTSLTIQCQVDSQVTMMFWYRQQPGQSLTLIATANQGSEATYESGFVIDKFPISRPNLTFSTLTVSNMSPEDSSIYLCSALPQRSTEAFFGQGTRLTVV.

This rearrangement joins TRBV28 to TRBJ2-7; TRBD2 is a possible D gene (5 bases). CDR1 and CDR2 from the germline V gene are MDHEN and SYDVKM. The CDR3 covers 14 residues. V lost 6 bases to trimming and J lost 6 bases, with 18 bases between them. CDR3 amino acids: CASSKGGPPLEQYF. For the CDR3, the DNA is TGTGCCAGCAGCAAAGGCGGGCCTCCGCTCGAGCAGTACTTC.

This sequence joins TRBV5-1 and TRBJ2-1, with 16 bases identical to TRBD2. V dropped 4 bases and J dropped 4; count of bases not matched to a gene: 5. The germline V gene encodes CDR1 SGHRS and CDR2 YFSETQ. The CDR3 length is 17 residues. CDR3 DNA sequence: TGCGCCAGCAGCCCCGGGACTAGCGGGAGGGCGTACAATGAGCAGTTCTTC. This translates into CASSPGTSGRAYNEQFF.

The V and J genes are TRBV6-4 and TRBJ2-3; D uncertain. Germline CDR1 MRHNA, CDR2 SNTAGT. The CDR3 has 14 residues. V lost 3 bases, J lost 2 bases, and 9 bases lay in between. CDR3 bases: TGTGCCAGCAGTGAAGGTGGAGTCACAGATACGCAGTATTTT. This translates into CASSEGGVTDTQYF.

V and J are TRBV6-5 and TRBJ2-3, with D unclear. Trimming shortened V by 7 bases and J by 3 bases, and 14 bases separated the two germline ends. The germline V gene encodes CDR1 MNHEY and CDR2 SVGAGI. This CDR3 has 14 amino acids. In nucleotides, the CDR3 is TGTGCCAGCATCCCTGGGGATTCAACAGATACGCAGTATTTT. This sequence encodes CASIPGDSTDTQYF.

The CDR3 sequence is CASSHGGRTGELFF. CDR3 in DNA: TGTGCCAGCAGCCATGGGGGGCGCACCGGGGAGCTGTTTTTT. The chain joins TRBV5-4 to TRBJ2-2; D possibly matches TRBD1 or TRBD2 (6 bases each). The CDR3 spans 14 residues. CDR1 and CDR2 (germline): SGHNT, YYREEE (reference sequence). Trimming removed 4 bases from V and 4 bases from J, with 11 bases in between.

In DNA, the CDR3 is TGCGCCAGCAGCACGGGGGACAGCTCCTACAATGAGCAGTTCTTC. This sequence encodes CASSTGDSSYNEQFF. This sequence joins TRBV5-1 and TRBJ2-1, with D tentatively TRBD1 (7 bases). The CDR3 consists of 15 residues. Per the germline V gene, CDR1 is SGHRS and CDR2 is YFSETQ. Trimming stripped 4 bases from V and 0 bases from J, with 11 bases between.

The rearrangement joins TRBV5-8 to TRBJ2-7, with TRBD1 as a possible D gene (6 bases). Germline V gene sequence: CDR1 SGHTS, CDR2 YDEGEE. This CDR3 is 12 amino acids long. Trimming cost V 1 base and J 10 bases, with 12 bases left between them. The chain's CDR3 is CASSLLLTGQYF. The CDR3 DNA reads TGTGCCAGCAGCTTGCTGCTGACAGGTCAGTACTTC. The complete variable domain, with remaining parts taken from reference TRBV5-8 and TRBJ2-7, reads EAGVTQSPTHLIKTRGQQATLRCSPISGHTSVYWYQQALGLGLQFLLWYDEGEERNRGNFPPRFSGRQFPNYSSELNVNALELEDSALYLCASSLLLTGQYFGPGTRLTVT.